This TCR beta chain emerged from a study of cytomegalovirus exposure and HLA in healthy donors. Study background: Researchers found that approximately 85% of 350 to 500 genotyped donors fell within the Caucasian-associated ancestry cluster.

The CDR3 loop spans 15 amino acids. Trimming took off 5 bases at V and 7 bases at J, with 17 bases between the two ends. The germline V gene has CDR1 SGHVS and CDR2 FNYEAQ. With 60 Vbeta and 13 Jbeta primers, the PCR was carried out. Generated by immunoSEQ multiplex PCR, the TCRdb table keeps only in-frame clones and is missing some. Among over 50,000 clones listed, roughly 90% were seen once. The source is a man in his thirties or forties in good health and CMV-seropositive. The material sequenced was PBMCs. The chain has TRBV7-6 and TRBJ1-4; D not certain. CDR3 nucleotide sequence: TGTGCCAGCAGCCCCTCAGGAGGGCTGGGTGAAAAACTGTTTTTT. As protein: CASSPSGGLGEKLFF.